The clone carrying this T cell receptor beta chain has a handful of counts. The sample originates from a study of blood T cells in healthy people across ages. Then a second PCR, running roughly 7 to 11 cycles, was carried out with a sample-barcoded 5' primer and a J-beta primer mix. TCRdb processed the 5' RACE reads anew with MiXCR; each CDR3 protein has one entry. Among around 1,600,000 distinct CDR3 sequences, under 55% were seen once, and the ten largest hold about 4.1%. Sequencing was performed on blood. The sequence was obtained from a woman between 18 and 29 years old in good health.

The CDR3 reads CASSQEGSLNQPQHF. CDR3 coding DNA: TGCGCCAGCAGCCAAGAGGGGTCGCTCAATCAGCCCCAGCATTTT. This sequence joins TRBV4-1 and TRBJ1-5; D is uncertain. The CDR3 loop spans 15 amino acids. Per the germline V gene, CDR1 is MGHRA and CDR2 is YSYEKL. V lost 0 bases and J 3 bases, leaving 9 bases between the germline ends.